The rows below give T cell receptor beta chains drawn from one sample of a study of stem cell transplantation in POMP-related autoinflammatory disease. TCRdb's copy holds only in-frame clones and misses some; the assay was immunoSEQ multiplex PCR. This sample has some 70,000 clones; roughly 91% occur once, and the top ten carry 0.5% to 0.75%. The specimen comprised CD4+ T cells from PBMCs, sampled after stem cell transplantation. The source of these receptors is a human patient with POMP-related autoinflammation and immune dysregulation (PRAID). Some T cells may have originated in the graft donor. Both conserved end residues are trimmed from each CDR3.

V gene	J gene	CDR3 protein
TRBV6-6	TRBJ2-3	ASSYSDSTDTQY
TRBV5-4	TRBJ2-5	ASSLGNADSPIQETQY
TRBV11-2	TRBJ1-6	ASSLVQGTSPLH
TRBV28	TRBJ2-7	ASTGQVIYEQY
TRBV11-3	TRBJ2-3	ASSSSGTDTQY
TRBV5-1	TRBJ2-1	ASSYYNEQF
TRBV19	TRBJ2-3	ASSIKGTGSADTQY
TRBV7-9	TRBJ1-3	ASSLKQGIGNTIY
TRBV4-1	TRBJ2-7	ASSQTGQGRYEQY
TRBV7-9	TRBJ1-5	ASSLSNQPQH
TRBV7-9	TRBJ2-5	ASSFQRAQETQY
TRBV6-5	TRBJ1-1	ASSYSETQNTEAF
TRBV4-1	TRBJ2-3	ASSQDRGGGTDTQY
TRBV12-3/TRBV12-4	TRBJ1-2	ASSTGLPYGYT
TRBV6-7	TRBJ2-5	ASSYTDQTQY
TRBV23-1	TRBJ1-6	APWRVRNSPLH
TRBV10-3	TRBJ2-2	AISESQDAGELF
TRBV18	TRBJ2-1	ASSPPGQSPNEQF
TRBV28	TRBJ1-2	ASSLSTGWRHYGYT
TRBV27	TRBJ1-5	ASNPLYSNQPQH
TRBV6-5	TRBJ1-3	ASRKGNGNTIY
TRBV10-3	TRBJ2-1	ATTGLADNEQF
TRBV7-8	TRBJ2-1	ASRTTQGLAGSNEQF
TRBV5-8	TRBJ2-3	ASSLSGGTDTQY
TRBV6-5	TRBJ1-2	ASELTGRYGYT
TRBV5-6	TRBJ2-3	ASSWDGSTDTQY
TRBV29-1	TRBJ1-1	SADEAF
TRBV19	TRBJ2-7	ASSLQTGHSYEQY
TRBV7-9	TRBJ2-5	ASSSQETQY
TRBV28	TRBJ1-4	ASRRTRTGGDEKLF
TRBV5-1	TRBJ2-3	ASSLGHLGTDTQY
TRBV28	TRBJ2-2	ASSSRRGSPGELF
TRBV20-1	TRBJ1-2	SARKDYGYT
TRBV28	TRBJ2-6	ASSHFLAGNSGANVLT
TRBV11-2	TRBJ2-7	ASSLTGLAGVGSYEQY
TRBV7-3	TRBJ2-1	ASSSSGRNNNEQF
TRBV24-1	TRBJ2-4	ATSDHSTGDIQY
TRBV5-1	TRBJ2-3	ASSLAQTSGASTDTQY
TRBV18	TRBJ2-1	ASSRQGPYNEQF
TRBV10-3	TRBJ2-1	AISESTSGVAEQF
TRBV5-6	TRBJ2-1	ASSLFVGMDSYNEQF
TRBV2	TRBJ2-7	ASSGAWRSSYEQY
TRBV6-1	TRBJ2-7	ASSEIFREAYEQY
TRBV27	TRBJ1-5	ASSLNPVYSNQPQH
TRBV3-1/TRBV3-2	TRBJ2-1	AARGNNEQF
TRBV7-2	TRBJ2-6	ASSLPLAGGAGANVLT
TRBV7-3	TRBJ1-6	ASSSGQGNSPLH
TRBV18	TRBJ2-1	ASSLGQPNEQF
TRBV15	TRBJ2-7	ATSSLVQGTAPYEQY
TRBV5-1	TRBJ2-3	ASSRASGGAVGTDTQY
TRBV7-9	TRBJ2-5	ASSLAGGFETQY
TRBV11-3	TRBJ2-1	ASSLAGGSYNEQF
TRBV19	TRBJ1-4	ASSIGYGGEKLF
TRBV7-2	TRBJ2-1	ASSLVGSGSSYNEQF
TRBV28	TRBJ2-2	ASSLPLDRADGTGELF
TRBV29-1	TRBJ1-2	SGGYRDGYT
TRBV7-9	TRBJ2-1	ASSSHPTTGNSYNEQF
TRBV20-1	TRBJ2-7	SASSGSTYEQY
TRBV10-3	TRBJ2-3	AISERGSTDTQY
TRBV5-1	TRBJ2-1	ASSSTGLSYNEQF